This T cell receptor (beta chain) was retrieved from a study of PD-L1 blockade in urothelial cancer. The overall study: Chemotherapy regimens numbering 0 to 3 had been given to patients. A median of approximately 150,000 T cells was found in the blood samples.

Time point given: pretreatment peripheral blood. This CDR3 spans 16 amino acids. The V end lost 1 base, the J end lost 2 bases, and 11 bases lay between the germline ends. Germline V gene sequence: CDR1 SGHNT, CDR2 YENEEA. Produced via immunoSEQ multiplex PCR; TCRdb's table is partial and in-frame only. This sample carries approximately 88,000 clones, 65% to 85% of them seen once, and the ten largest clones take around 2%. The clonotype originates from a man aged 60 to 69 with urothelial cancer. This chain links TRBV11-3 with TRBJ2-2, with D perhaps TRBD1 (6 bases). Sequencing used PBMCs, obtained around atezolizumab (anti-PD-L1) treatment. The CDR3 is CASSLVSGANTGELFF. The CDR3 coding sequence is TGTGCCAGCAGCTTAGTATCAGGGGCAAACACCGGGGAGCTGTTTTTT. Looking up the rest from reference TRBV11-3 and TRBJ2-2 gives the full variable domain: EAGVVQSPRYKIIEKKQPVAFWCNPISGHNTLYWYLQNLGQGPELLIRYENEEAVDDSQLPKDRFSAERLKGVDSTLKIQPAELGDSAVYLCASSLVSGANTGELFFGEGSRLTVL.